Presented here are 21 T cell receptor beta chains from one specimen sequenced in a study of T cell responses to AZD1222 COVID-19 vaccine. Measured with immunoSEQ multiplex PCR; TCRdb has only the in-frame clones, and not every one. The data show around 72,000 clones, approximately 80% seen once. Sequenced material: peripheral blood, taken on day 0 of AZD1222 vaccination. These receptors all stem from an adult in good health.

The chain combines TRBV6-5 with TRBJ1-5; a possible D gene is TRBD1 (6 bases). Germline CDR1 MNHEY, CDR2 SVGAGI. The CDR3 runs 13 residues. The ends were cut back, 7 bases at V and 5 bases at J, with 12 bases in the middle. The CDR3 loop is CASNRQAHQPQHF. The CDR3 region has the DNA TGTGCCAGCAATAGACAGGCGCATCAGCCCCAGCATTTT.

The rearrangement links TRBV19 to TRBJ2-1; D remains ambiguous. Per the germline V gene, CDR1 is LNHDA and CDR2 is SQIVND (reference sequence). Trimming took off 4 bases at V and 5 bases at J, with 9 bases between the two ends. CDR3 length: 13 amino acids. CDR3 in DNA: TGTGCCAGTAGTAGAACTTGGAACAATGAGCAGTTCTTC. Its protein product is CASSRTWNNEQFF. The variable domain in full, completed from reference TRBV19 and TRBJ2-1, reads DGGITQSPKYLFRKEGQNVTLSCEQNLNHDAMYWYRQDPGQGLRLIYYSQIVNDFQKGDIAEGYSVSREKKESFPLTVTSAQKNPTAFYLCASSRTWNNEQFFGPGTRLTVL.

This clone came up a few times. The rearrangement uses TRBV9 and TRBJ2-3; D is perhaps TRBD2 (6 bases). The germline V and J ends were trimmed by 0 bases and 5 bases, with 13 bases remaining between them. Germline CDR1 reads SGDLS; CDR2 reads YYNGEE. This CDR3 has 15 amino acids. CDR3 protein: CASSVGSSDGDTQYF. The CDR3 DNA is TGTGCCAGCAGCGTAGGATCTAGCGATGGAGATACGCAGTATTTT.

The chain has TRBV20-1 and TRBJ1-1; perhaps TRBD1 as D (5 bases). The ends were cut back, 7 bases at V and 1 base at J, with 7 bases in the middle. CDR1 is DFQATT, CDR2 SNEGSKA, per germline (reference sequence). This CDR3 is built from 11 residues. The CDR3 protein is CSGQTNTEAFF. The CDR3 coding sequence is TGCAGTGGACAGACGAACACTGAAGCTTTCTTT.

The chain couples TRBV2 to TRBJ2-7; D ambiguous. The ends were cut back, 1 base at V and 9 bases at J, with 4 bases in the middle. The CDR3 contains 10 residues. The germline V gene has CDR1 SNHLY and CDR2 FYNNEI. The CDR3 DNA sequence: TGTGCCAGCAGTGAAGTGGGGCAGTACTTC. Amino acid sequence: CASSEVGQYF.

This chain's CDR3 is CASSPSGGLVETQYF. CDR3 in DNA: TGTGCCAGCAGCCCCAGCGGGGGACTTGTTGAGACCCAGTACTTC. This rearrangement joins TRBV9 to TRBJ2-5; TRBD2 aligns across 8 bases. This CDR3 has 15 amino acids. Per germline, CDR1 SGDLS and CDR2 YYNGEE. V was pared by 4 bases and J by 5 bases, with 10 bases of the junction left unmatched.

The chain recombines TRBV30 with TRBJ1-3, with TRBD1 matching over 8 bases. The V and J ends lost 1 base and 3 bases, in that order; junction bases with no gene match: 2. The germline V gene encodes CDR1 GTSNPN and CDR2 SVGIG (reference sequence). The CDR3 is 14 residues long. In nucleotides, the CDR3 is TGTGCCTGGAGTGCAGGGGGCGGTGGAAACACCATATATTTT. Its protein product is CAWSAGGGGNTIYF.

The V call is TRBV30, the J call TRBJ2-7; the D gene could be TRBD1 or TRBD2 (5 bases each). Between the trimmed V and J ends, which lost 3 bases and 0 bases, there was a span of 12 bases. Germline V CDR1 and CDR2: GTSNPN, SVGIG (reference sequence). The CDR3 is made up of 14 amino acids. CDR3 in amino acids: CAWRPLGTSYEQYF. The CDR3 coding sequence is TGTGCCTGGAGGCCCCTCGGGACCTCCTACGAGCAGTACTTC.

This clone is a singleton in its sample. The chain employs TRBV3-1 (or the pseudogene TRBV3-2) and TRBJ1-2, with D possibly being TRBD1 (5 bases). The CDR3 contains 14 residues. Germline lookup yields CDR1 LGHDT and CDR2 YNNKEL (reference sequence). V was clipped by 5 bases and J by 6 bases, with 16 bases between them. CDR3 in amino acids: CASSTGGRQDGYTF. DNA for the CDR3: TGTGCCAGCAGCACGGGGGGACGGCAAGATGGCTACACCTTC.

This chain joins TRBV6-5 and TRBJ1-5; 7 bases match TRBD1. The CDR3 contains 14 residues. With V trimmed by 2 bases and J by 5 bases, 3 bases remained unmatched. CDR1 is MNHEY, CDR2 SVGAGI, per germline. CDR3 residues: CASSYRDSDQPQHF. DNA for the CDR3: TGTGCCAGCAGTTACCGGGACAGTGATCAGCCCCAGCATTTT.

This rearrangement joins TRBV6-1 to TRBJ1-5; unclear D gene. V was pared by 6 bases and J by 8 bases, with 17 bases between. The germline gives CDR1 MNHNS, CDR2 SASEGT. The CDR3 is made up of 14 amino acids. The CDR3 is CASSFPRGSEPQHF. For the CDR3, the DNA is TGTGCCAGCAGCTTCCCTCGAGGGAGTGAGCCCCAGCATTTT.

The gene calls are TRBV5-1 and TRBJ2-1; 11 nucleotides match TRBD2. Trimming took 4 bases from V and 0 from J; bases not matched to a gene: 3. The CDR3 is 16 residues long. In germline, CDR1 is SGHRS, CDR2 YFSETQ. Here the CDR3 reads CASSVTSGGSYNEQFF. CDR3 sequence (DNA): TGCGCCAGCAGCGTTACTAGCGGGGGCTCCTACAATGAGCAGTTCTTC.

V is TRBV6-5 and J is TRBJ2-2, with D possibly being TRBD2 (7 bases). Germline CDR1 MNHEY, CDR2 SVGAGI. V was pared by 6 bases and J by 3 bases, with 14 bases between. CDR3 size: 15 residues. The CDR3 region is CASRGGATHTGELFF. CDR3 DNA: TGTGCCAGCAGGGGGGGGGCCACCCACACCGGGGAGCTGTTTTTT.

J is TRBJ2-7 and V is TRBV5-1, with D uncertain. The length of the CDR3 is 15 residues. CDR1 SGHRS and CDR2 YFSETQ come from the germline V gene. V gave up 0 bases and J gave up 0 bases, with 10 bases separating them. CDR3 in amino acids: CASSLGRGPSYEQYF. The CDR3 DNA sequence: TGCGCCAGCAGCTTGGGGCGAGGCCCCTCCTACGAGCAGTACTTC.

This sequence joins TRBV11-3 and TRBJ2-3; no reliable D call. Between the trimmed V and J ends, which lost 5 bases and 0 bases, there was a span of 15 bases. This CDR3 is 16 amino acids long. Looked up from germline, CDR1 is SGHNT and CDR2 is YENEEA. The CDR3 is CASSDNRVLSTDTQYF. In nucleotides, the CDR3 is TGTGCCAGCAGCGACAACCGGGTCCTTAGCACAGATACGCAGTATTTT.

CDR3 sequence: CASSLGSTGELFF. Here the CDR3 DNA reads TGTGCCAGCAGCTTAGGGTCCACCGGGGAGCTGTTTTTT. V is TRBV11-2 and J is TRBJ2-2; D ambiguous. This CDR3 has 13 residues. Germline V lookup: CDR1 SGHAT, CDR2 FQNNGV. V was clipped by 1 base and J by 4 bases, with 4 bases between them.

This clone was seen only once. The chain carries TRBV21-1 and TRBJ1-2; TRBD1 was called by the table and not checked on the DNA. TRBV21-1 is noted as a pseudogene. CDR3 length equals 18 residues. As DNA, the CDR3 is TGTGCCAGCAGGAGTTTGGGGACAGGGTTACATAGTAACTATGGCTACACCTTC. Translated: CASRSLGTGLHSNYGYTF.

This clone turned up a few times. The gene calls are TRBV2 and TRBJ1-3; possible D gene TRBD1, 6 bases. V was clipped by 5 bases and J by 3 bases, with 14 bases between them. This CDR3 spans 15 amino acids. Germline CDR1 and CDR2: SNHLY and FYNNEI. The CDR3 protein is CASSILEGVGNTIYF. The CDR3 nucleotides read TGTGCCAGCAGTATTCTTGAGGGGGTTGGAAACACCATATATTTT.

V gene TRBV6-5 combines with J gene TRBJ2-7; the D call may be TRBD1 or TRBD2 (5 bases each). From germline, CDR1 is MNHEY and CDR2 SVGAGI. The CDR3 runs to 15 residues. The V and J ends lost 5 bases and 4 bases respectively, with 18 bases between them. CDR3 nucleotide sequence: TGTGCCAGCAGTCCCCAGGGTCCTGGAGGATACGAGCAGTACTTC. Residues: CASSPQGPGGYEQYF.

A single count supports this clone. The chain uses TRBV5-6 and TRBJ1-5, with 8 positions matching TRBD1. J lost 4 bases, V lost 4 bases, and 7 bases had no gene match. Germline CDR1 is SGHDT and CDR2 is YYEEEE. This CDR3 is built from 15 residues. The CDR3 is CASSKGTGPNQPQHF. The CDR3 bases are TGTGCCAGCAGCAAAGGGACAGGACCTAATCAGCCCCAGCATTTT.

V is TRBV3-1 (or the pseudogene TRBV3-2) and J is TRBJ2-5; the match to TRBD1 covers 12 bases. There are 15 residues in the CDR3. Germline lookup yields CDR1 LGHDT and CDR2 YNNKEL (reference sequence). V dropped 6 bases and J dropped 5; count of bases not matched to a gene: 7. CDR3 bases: TGTGCCAGCAGGTCGGGACAGGGGGCTTGGGAGACCCAGTACTTC. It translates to CASRSGQGAWETQYF.